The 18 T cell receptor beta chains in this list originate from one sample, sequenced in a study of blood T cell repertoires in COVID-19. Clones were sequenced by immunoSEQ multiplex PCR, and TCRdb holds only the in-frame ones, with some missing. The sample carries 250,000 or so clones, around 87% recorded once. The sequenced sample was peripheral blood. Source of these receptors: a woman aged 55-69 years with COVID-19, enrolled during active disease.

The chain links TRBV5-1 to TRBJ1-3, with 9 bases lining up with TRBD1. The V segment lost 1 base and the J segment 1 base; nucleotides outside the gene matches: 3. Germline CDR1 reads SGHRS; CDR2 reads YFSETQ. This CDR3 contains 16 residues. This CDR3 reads CASSLSGQGSGNTIYF. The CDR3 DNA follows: TGCGCCAGCAGCTTGTCGGGACAGGGATCTGGAAACACCATATATTTT.

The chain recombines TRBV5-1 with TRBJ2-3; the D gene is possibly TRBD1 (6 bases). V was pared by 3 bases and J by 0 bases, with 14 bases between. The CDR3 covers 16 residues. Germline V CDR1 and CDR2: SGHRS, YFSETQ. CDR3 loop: CASSSSGTPSTDTQYF. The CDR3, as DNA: TGCGCCAGCAGCTCTTCCGGGACACCTAGCACAGATACGCAGTATTTT.

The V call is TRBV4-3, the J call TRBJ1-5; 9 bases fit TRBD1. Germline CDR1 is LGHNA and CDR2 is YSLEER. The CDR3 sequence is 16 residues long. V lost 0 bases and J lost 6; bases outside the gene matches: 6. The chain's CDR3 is CASSQEWTGDGQPQHF. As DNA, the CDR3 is TGCGCCAGCAGCCAAGAATGGACAGGGGACGGTCAGCCCCAGCATTTT.

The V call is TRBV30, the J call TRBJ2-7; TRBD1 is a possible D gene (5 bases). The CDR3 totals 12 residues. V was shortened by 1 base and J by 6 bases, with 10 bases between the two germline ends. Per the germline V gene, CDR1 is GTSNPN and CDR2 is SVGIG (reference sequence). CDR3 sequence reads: CAWSGSGAEQYF. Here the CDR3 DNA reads TGTGCCTGGAGTGGGAGTGGGGCCGAGCAGTACTTC.

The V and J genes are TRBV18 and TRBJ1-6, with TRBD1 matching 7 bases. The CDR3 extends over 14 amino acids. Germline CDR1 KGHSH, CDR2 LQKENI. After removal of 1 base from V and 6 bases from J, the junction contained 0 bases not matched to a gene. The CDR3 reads CASSPRDSNSPLHF. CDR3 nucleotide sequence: TGTGCCAGCTCACCACGGGACAGTAATTCACCCCTCCACTTT.

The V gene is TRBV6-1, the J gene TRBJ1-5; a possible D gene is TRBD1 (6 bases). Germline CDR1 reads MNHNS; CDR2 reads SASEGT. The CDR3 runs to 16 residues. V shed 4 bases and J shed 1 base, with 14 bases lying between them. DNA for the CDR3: TGTGCCAGCAGTGTGGGGGGGGCGTTCAGCAATCAGCCCCAGCATTTT. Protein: CASSVGGAFSNQPQHF.

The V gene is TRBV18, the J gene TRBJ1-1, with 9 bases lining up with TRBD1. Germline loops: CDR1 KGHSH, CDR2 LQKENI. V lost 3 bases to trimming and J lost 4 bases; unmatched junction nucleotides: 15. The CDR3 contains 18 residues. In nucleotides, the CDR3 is TGTGCCAGCTCACCGAGCATGGGACAGGGTTTATTCAGCACTGAAGCTTTCTTT. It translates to CASSPSMGQGLFSTEAFF.

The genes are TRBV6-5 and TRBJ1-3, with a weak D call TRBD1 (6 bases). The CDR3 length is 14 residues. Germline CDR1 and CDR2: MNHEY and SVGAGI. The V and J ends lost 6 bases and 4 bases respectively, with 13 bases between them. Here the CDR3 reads CASRPTGQGNTIYF. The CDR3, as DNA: TGTGCCAGCAGACCAACCGGACAGGGAAACACCATATATTTT.

CDR3 nucleotides: TGTGCCATCAGTGGTTTTGGGGAGGGGCCGAACACCGGGGAGCTGTTTTTT. Translated, it gives CAISGFGEGPNTGELFF. V usage is TRBV10-3 and J usage is TRBJ2-2; 7 nucleotides line up with TRBD2. CDR3 length equals 17 residues. Per the germline V gene, CDR1 is ENHRY and CDR2 is SYGVKD. After removal of 4 bases from V and 0 bases from J, the junction contained 8 bases not matched to a gene.

The CDR3 protein is CASSLYSRDTGELFF. The CDR3 bases are TGTGCCAGCAGCTTATATAGCCGGGACACCGGGGAGCTGTTTTTT. V gene TRBV7-8 combines with J gene TRBJ2-2; D is unresolved. The CDR3 extends over 15 amino acids. Trimming shortened V by 2 bases and J by 3 bases, and 10 bases separated the two germline ends. Germline loops: CDR1 SGHVS, CDR2 FQNEAQ.

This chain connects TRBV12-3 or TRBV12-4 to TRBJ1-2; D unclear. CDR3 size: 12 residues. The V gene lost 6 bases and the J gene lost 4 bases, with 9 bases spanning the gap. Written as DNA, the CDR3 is TGTGCCAGCAGCCTGGTAGCCTATGGCTACACCTTC. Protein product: CASSLVAYGYTF.

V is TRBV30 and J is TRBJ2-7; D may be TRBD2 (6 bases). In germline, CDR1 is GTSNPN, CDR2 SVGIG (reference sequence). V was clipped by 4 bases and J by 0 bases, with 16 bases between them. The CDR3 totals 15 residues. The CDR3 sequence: CAWNKAWGVSYEQYF. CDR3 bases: TGTGCCTGGAATAAAGCGTGGGGGGTCTCCTACGAGCAGTACTTC.

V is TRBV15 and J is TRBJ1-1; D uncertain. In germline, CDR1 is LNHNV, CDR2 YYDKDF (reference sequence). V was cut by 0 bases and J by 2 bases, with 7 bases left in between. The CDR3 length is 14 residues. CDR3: CATSRDLRNTEAFF. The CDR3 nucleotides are TGTGCCACCAGCAGAGATCTGCGAAACACTGAAGCTTTCTTT.

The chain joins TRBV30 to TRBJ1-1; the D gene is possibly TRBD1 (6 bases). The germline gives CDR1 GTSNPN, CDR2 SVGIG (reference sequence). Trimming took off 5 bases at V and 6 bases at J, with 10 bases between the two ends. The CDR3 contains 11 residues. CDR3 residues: CAWSQGSEAFF. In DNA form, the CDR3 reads TGTGCCTGGTCTCAGGGGTCTGAAGCTTTCTTT. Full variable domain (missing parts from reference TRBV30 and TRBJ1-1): SQTIHQWPATLVQPVGSPLSLECTVEGTSNPNLYWYRQAAGRGLQLLFYSVGIGQISSEVPQNLSASRPQDRQFILSSKKLLLSDSGFYLCAWSQGSEAFFGQGTRLTVV.

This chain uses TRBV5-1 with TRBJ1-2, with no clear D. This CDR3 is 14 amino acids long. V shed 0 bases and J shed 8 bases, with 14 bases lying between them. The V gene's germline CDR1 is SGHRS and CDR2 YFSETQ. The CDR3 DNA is TGCGCCAGCAGCTTGGCCGTGGGAGGGAGAGGCTACACCTTC. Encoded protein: CASSLAVGGRGYTF.

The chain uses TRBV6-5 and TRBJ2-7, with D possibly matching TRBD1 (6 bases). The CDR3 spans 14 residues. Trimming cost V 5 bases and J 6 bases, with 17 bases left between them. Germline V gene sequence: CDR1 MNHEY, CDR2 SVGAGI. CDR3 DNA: TGTGCCAGCAGTAGAGGGACAAACCTGGGCGAGCAGTACTTC. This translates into CASSRGTNLGEQYF.

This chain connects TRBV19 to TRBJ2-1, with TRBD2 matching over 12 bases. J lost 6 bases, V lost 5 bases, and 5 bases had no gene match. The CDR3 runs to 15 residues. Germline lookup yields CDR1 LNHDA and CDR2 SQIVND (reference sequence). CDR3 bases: TGTGCCAGTAGTCATAAGACTAGCGGGGGCAATGAGCAGTTCTTC. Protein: CASSHKTSGGNEQFF.

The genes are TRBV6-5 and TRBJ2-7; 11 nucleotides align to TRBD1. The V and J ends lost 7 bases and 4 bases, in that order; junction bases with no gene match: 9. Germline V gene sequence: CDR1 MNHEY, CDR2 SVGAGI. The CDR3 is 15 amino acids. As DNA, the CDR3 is TGTGCCAGCATCGACCCCGGACAGGGGGCTTACGAGCAGTACTTC. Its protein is CASIDPGQGAYEQYF.